This passage covers 2 T cell receptor beta chains from one sample sequenced in a study of OX40 agonist ivuxolimab in advanced cancers. Profiling relied on immunoSEQ multiplex PCR, and the TCRdb table lists in-frame clones only, not all of them. Of 30,000 to 40,000 clones listed, roughly 76% are singletons. The sample in question was CD4+ or CD8+ T cells sorted from blood, obtained in a trial of the OX40 agonist ivuxolimab. The receptors were gathered from an adult with an advanced solid tumor such as melanoma, head and neck, liver or kidney cancer.

By share, this clone ranks as medium-sized. The V gene is TRBV9, the J gene TRBJ1-3; D remains unclear. The germline CDR1 and CDR2 sequences are SGDLS and YYNGEE. The V end lost 0 bases, the J end lost 0 bases, and 7 bases lay between the germline ends. This CDR3 comprises 15 residues. CDR3 coding DNA: TGTGCCAGCAGCGTAGGTCCCGCCTCTGGAAACACCATATATTTT. This encodes CASSVGPASGNTIYF. Full variable domain (outside the CDR3, taken from reference TRBV9 and TRBJ1-3): DSGVTQTPKHLITATGQRVTLRCSPRSGDLSVYWYQQSLDQGLQFLIQYYNGEERAKGNILERFSAQQFPDLHSELNLSSLELGDSALYFCASSVGPASGNTIYFGEGSWLTVV.

The chain is built from TRBV19 and TRBJ1-1, with TRBD1 identical over 8 bases. Germline V gene data show CDR1 as LNHDA and CDR2 as SQIVND (reference sequence). Trimming at V came to 8 bases and at J to 7 bases, leaving 9 bases not matched to a gene. This CDR3 comprises 13 residues. The CDR3 sequence is CASGQGLMSEAFF. CDR3 in DNA: TGTGCCAGTGGACAGGGCTTGATGAGTGAAGCTTTCTTT.